Listed below are T cell receptor beta chains from one sample, sequenced in a study of T and B cells in COVID-19 patients. One entry per CDR3 protein results from TCRdb running MiXCR on the multiplex PCR reads. The sample records nearly 15,000 distinct CDR3 sequences, around 30% being singletons. Sequenced input: blood. These TCRs come from a human donor who had recovered from COVID-19. CDR3s include the opening cysteine and the closing phenylalanine or tryptophan. Fields, in order: D gene, clone size, V gene, J gene, CDR3 DNA, CDR3 protein. D genes are given only for firm matches. Expanded clones get a size class; other rows say once, few or many, or leave the size out.

.	.	TRBV12-3/TRBV12-4	TRBJ1-5	TGTGCCAGCAGTGAGAGGCAGCCCCAGCATTTT	CASSERQPQHF
TRBD2	few	TRBV24-1	TRBJ2-2	TGTGCCACCAGTGATTTGAACCCTTTACTAGCGGCTGGAAACTCGAACACCGGGGAGCTGTTTTTT	CATSDLNPLLAAGNSNTGELFF
TRBD1	.	TRBV6-2/TRBV6-3	TRBJ1-2	TGTGCCAGCAGTTCAGGGGGATATGGCTACACCTTC	CASSSGGYGYTF
TRBD1	.	TRBV30	TRBJ2-2	TGTGCCTGGAGTGGGCCGGGACAGGGGAACACCGGGGAGCTGTTTTTT	CAWSGPGQGNTGELFF
.	few	TRBV6-1	TRBJ2-7	TGTGCCAGCGTCACGGAGAGGAGCTCCTACGAGCAGTACTTC	CASVTERSSYEQYF
.	.	TRBV6-1	TRBJ1-6	TGTGCCAGCAGCCAAGGTACCCTGAGGGCTCTACCAAGTAATTCACCCCTCCACTTT	CASSQGTLRALPSNSPLHF
.	medium-sized	TRBV19	TRBJ2-3	TGTGCCACCCAGGGTACCAACTTGAGGGGCACAGATACGCAGTATTTT	CATQGTNLRGTDTQYF
.	medium-sized	TRBV6-5	TRBJ1-6	TGTGCCAGCAGTTACTCCGTGAATTCACCCCTCCACTTT	CASSYSVNSPLHF
TRBD1	many	TRBV6-5	TRBJ1-2	TGTGCCAGCAGTTACTCACCGGGGACAGATGGCTACACCTTC	CASSYSPGTDGYTF
TRBD1	.	TRBV6-1	TRBJ1-2	TGTGCCATCAGGAACGGACAGGGAGCTAACTATGGCTACACCTTC	CAIRNGQGANYGYTF
.	few	TRBV6-2/TRBV6-3	TRBJ1-2	TGTGCCAGCAGTTACGCTGGGGCTTCCACCTTC	CASSYAGASTF
TRBD1	many	TRBV30	TRBJ2-3	TGTGCCTGGAGTAAGGGACAGGCCCTTTCCTCTAGCACAGATACGCAGTATTTT	CAWSKGQALSSSTDTQYF
.	medium-sized	TRBV29-1	TRBJ2-7	TGCAGCGTTGAAGAAGGAGGGTACGAGCAGTACTTC	CSVEEGGYEQYF
TRBD1	.	TRBV5-6	TRBJ1-1	TGTGCCAGCAGCTTAGAAGGGGGCTTTCGGGCTTTCTTT	CASSLEGGFRAFF
.	medium-sized	TRBV19	TRBJ2-7	TGTGCCAGTACCGCGGGCAGGGTACCCTACGAGCAGTACTTC	CASTAGRVPYEQYF
.	.	TRBV27	TRBJ1-5	TGTGCCAGCAGTACGGGGATCGGCAATCAGCCCCAGCATTTT	CASSTGIGNQPQHF
TRBD1	few	TRBV27	TRBJ1-2	TGTGCCAGCCTGGGACAGGGGCACTATGGCTACACCTTC	CASLGQGHYGYTF
.	few	TRBV18	TRBJ2-5	TGTGCCAGCTCACCGGGACTGCGAGAGACCCAGTACTTC	CASSPGLRETQYF
.	.	TRBV7-9	TRBJ2-5	TGTGCCAGCAGTCTAGAGGAGGGAGTGACCCAGTACTTC	CASSLEEGVTQYF
TRBD1	.	TRBV2	TRBJ1-2	TGTGCCAGCAGGACGGACAGGGCTGGCGGCTACACCTTC	CASRTDRAGGYTF
.	medium-sized	TRBV19	TRBJ2-3	TGTGCCAGTGGGCCCCCTAGCACAGATACGCAGTATTTT	CASGPPSTDTQYF
TRBD1	few	TRBV20-1	TRBJ2-7	TGCAGTGCTACAAAAGGACAGGCGTACGAGCAGTACTTC	CSATKGQAYEQYF
.	.	TRBV7-2	TRBJ1-3	TGTGCCGTGCAGCCCACCTCTGGAAACACCATATATTTT	CAVQPTSGNTIYF
.	.	TRBV19	TRBJ1-1	TGTGCCAGTAGTAAGAGGTTTGCGAACACTGAAGCTTTCTTT	CASSKRFANTEAFF